These 17 T cell receptor beta chains came from one sample sequenced in a study of T cells in Graves' hyperthyroidism and ophthalmopathy. The source material, RNA transcripts, was used to amplify TCR beta CDR3 regions. The HTBI primer set drove a first-round RT-PCR of the TCR CDR3. TCRdb ran MiXCR on the multiplex PCR reads and lists one entry per CDR3 protein. The sample includes some 300,000 distinct CDR3 sequences, approximately 19% of them seen just once. Sample: blood. The origin of the receptors is a man in his fifties or sixties with Graves' ophthalmopathy.

This clonotype was observed at least ten times. The genes are TRBV9 and TRBJ1-1; D remains ambiguous. The CDR3 is 15 amino acids. Germline lookup yields CDR1 SGDLS and CDR2 YYNGEE. Trimming cost V 0 bases and J 1 base, with 10 bases left between them. DNA of the CDR3: TGTGCCAGCAGCGTAGAGGCAGACGCGAACACTGAAGCTTTCTTT. Its protein is CASSVEADANTEAFF.

This clonotype was seen at least ten times. The chain employs TRBV13 and TRBJ1-2; D is ambiguous. Germline V CDR1 and CDR2: PRHDT, FYEKMQ (reference sequence). The CDR3 totals 15 residues. V was clipped by 0 bases and J by 4 bases, with 12 bases between them. The CDR3 loop reads CASSLGGQNRYGYTF. The CDR3 coding sequence is TGTGCCAGCAGCTTAGGGGGCCAGAACCGCTATGGCTACACCTTC.

This clonotype showed up just once. The rearrangement links TRBV18 to TRBJ2-6, with D perhaps given as TRBD1 or TRBD2 (5 bases each). Germline assignment: CDR1 KGHSH and CDR2 LQKENI. CDR3 length: 18 amino acids. The germline V and J ends were trimmed by 6 bases and 6 bases, with 24 bases remaining between them. In DNA, the CDR3 is TGTGCCAGCTCCCTTTTCGACGGGGCCTTCACTGAGGCCAACGTCCTGACTTTC. It is translated as CASSLFDGAFTEANVLTF.

This clonotype was counted at least ten times. CDR3 coding DNA: TGTGCCAGCAGTTCCCGACAACGCACAGATACGCAGTATTTT. It encodes CASSSRQRTDTQYF. The chain recombines TRBV28 with TRBJ2-3, with D hard to call. The CDR3 extends over 14 amino acids. The germline CDR1 and CDR2 sequences are MDHEN and SYDVKM. Trimming shortened V by 4 bases and J by 1 base, and 9 bases separated the two germline ends.

The rearrangement links TRBV15 to TRBJ1-1; D gene ambiguous. Germline CDR1 is LNHNV and CDR2 is YYDKDF (reference sequence). The V and J ends lost 0 bases and 1 base respectively, with 9 bases between them. The CDR3 runs 15 residues. The CDR3 here is CATSRDYGPNTEAFF. The CDR3, as DNA: TGTGCCACCAGCAGAGATTACGGGCCGAACACTGAAGCTTTCTTT.

This chain uses TRBV4-1 with TRBJ2-1; D possibly corresponds to TRBD2 (5 bases). V was pared by 0 bases and J by 7 bases, with 13 bases between. This CDR3 spans 15 amino acids. Germline CDR1 is MGHRA and CDR2 is YSYEKL. The CDR3 sequence: CASSQEPHPGNEQFF. The CDR3 coding sequence is TGCGCCAGCAGCCAAGAGCCTCACCCGGGGAATGAGCAGTTCTTC.

This clonotype has at least ten counts. This rearrangement joins TRBV19 to TRBJ1-1; the D gene is possibly TRBD1 (5 bases). The CDR3 consists of 12 residues. CDR1 LNHDA and CDR2 SQIVND come from the germline V gene (reference sequence). V dropped 8 bases and J dropped 4 bases, with 11 bases sitting between them. CDR3 nucleotides: TGTGCCAGTGGGACGGGGAGCACTGAAGCTTTCTTT. Translated, it gives CASGTGSTEAFF.

This chain joins TRBV19 and TRBJ2-2; 14 bases map to TRBD2. Per germline, CDR1 LNHDA and CDR2 SQIVND (reference sequence). V was pared by 6 bases and J by 1 base, with 4 bases of the junction left unmatched. CDR3 size: 17 residues. CDR3 in amino acids: CASSTGTSGGNTGELFF. The CDR3 DNA sequence: TGTGCCAGTAGCACCGGGACTAGCGGGGGGAACACCGGGGAGCTGTTTTTT.

In its sample, this clonotype was seen a few times. Because the CDR3 is missing its conserved closing phenylalanine or tryptophan, this is likely a read error. The chain employs TRBV30 and TRBJ2-7; TRBD1 aligns across 7 bases. Germline V gene sequence: CDR1 GTSNPN, CDR2 SVGIG (reference sequence). The CDR3 runs to 16 residues. Trimming took 2 bases from V and 1 from J; bases not matched to a gene: 11. In DNA, the CDR3 is TGTGCCTGGAGTCTCGCCGGGACAGCCGGATCCTACGAGCAGTACATC. It is translated as CAWSLAGTAGSYEQYI.

The J gene is TRBJ2-2, the V gene TRBV28; 10 bases line up with TRBD1. V gave up 6 bases and J gave up 6 bases; unmatched junction bases: 7. The length of the CDR3 is 15 residues. CDR1 is MDHEN, CDR2 SYDVKM, per germline. The CDR3 reads CASRMTGGASGELFF. DNA of the CDR3: TGTGCCAGCAGAATGACAGGGGGCGCATCCGGGGAGCTGTTTTTT.

This clonotype was seen many times. The V and J genes are TRBV11-2 and TRBJ2-7; D is unresolved. The CDR3 covers 12 residues. Trimming cost V 1 base and J 6 bases, with 7 bases left between them. Germline-derived CDR1 and CDR2 are SGHAT and FQNNGV. The CDR3 spells CASSLGWGEQYF. DNA of the CDR3: TGTGCCAGCAGCTTAGGGTGGGGCGAGCAGTACTTC. Full variable domain (outside the CDR3, taken from reference TRBV11-2 and TRBJ2-7): EAGVAQSPRYKIIEKRQSVAFWCNPISGHATLYWYQQILGQGPKLLIQFQNNGVVDDSQLPKDRFSAERLKGVDSTLKIQPAKLEDSAVYLCASSLGWGEQYFGPGTRLTVT.

This clonotype was seen only a few times. This rearrangement joins TRBV11-3 to TRBJ2-2; D remains ambiguous. Looked up from germline, CDR1 is SGHNT and CDR2 is YENEEA. The CDR3 loop spans 14 amino acids. The V end lost 7 bases, the J end lost 7 bases, and 16 bases lay between the germline ends. The CDR3 loop is CASNKGGMGGELFF. CDR3 bases: TGTGCCAGCAACAAGGGCGGTATGGGCGGGGAGCTGTTTTTT.

This clonotype was found many times. This chain's CDR3 is CSASASTGLGYTF. The CDR3 bases are TGCAGTGCCAGCGCTTCGACGGGTCTTGGCTACACCTTC. The chain links TRBV20-1 to TRBJ1-2; D is unclear. V lost 6 bases and J lost 7, with 18 bases in between. The germline V gene has CDR1 DFQATT and CDR2 SNEGSKA (reference sequence). The CDR3 has 13 residues.

This clonotype was seen many times. The rearrangement links TRBV5-1 to TRBJ1-1; TRBD1 matches at 7 bases. There are 11 residues in the CDR3. CDR1 SGHRS and CDR2 YFSETQ come from the germline V gene. V was pared by 4 bases and J by 8 bases, with 2 bases of the junction left unmatched. The CDR3 sequence: CASSTDREAFF. CDR3 in DNA: TGCGCCAGCAGCACGGACAGGGAAGCTTTCTTT.

This chain joins TRBV7-3 and TRBJ2-3; TRBD2 agrees at 11 bases. The CDR3 runs 20 residues. J was trimmed by 0 bases and V by 5 bases; bases with no gene match: 16. The germline V gene has CDR1 SGHTA and CDR2 FQGTGA. The CDR3 sequence: CASSRMPPGLAAYSTDTQYF. The CDR3 bases are TGTGCCAGCAGCCGTATGCCCCCGGGACTAGCGGCCTATAGCACAGATACGCAGTATTTT.

Comments on this clonotype: Being one base from a much bigger clone, this may be a read error. This chain joins TRBV29-1 and TRBJ2-5; TRBD1 might be the D (6 bases). The germline CDR1 and CDR2 sequences are SQVTM and ANQGSEA. The CDR3 covers 14 residues. The CDR3 region has the DNA TGCGGCGTTGAACCCCGGGACAACCAAGAGACCCAGTACTTC. Translating gives CGVEPRDNQETQYF.

This clonotype came up many times. The chain is built from TRBV20-1 and TRBJ1-1; D not resolved. Germline lookup yields CDR1 DFQATT and CDR2 SNEGSKA (reference sequence). V was trimmed by 6 bases and J by 1 base, leaving 9 bases between them. The CDR3 loop spans 12 amino acids. CDR3 DNA: TGCAGTGCCCACGACAAGAACACTGAAGCTTTCTTT. It is translated as CSAHDKNTEAFF.